Following are 9 T cell receptor beta chains from one sample sequenced in a study of CD8 T cells in Susac syndrome. The authors reverse transcribed about 0.5 to 1 ug RNA with random hexamers. TCRdb itself ran the immunoSEQ multiplex PCR reads through MiXCR, one entry per CDR3 protein. The repertoire has 240,000 or so distinct CDR3 sequences, about 95% of them found once; the top ten carry approximately 0.1%. The sequenced material came from CD4+ T cells from PBMCs. These TCRs come from a human donor with Susac syndrome.

The rearrangement links TRBV12-3 or TRBV12-4 to TRBJ2-1, with a possible D match to TRBD2 (5 bases). The CDR3 has 14 amino acids. V dropped 6 bases and J dropped 3 bases, with 12 bases sitting between them. CDR3 region: CASSRTGNYNEQFF. The CDR3 DNA is TGTGCCAGCAGCCGGACGGGAAACTACAATGAGCAGTTCTTC.

The chain couples TRBV20-1 to TRBJ2-5; 12 bases agree with TRBD2. The CDR3 is 13 residues long. Per germline, CDR1 DFQATT and CDR2 SNEGSKA (reference sequence). Germline trimming cut 4 bases from V and 4 bases from J; bases unmatched to any gene: 1. CDR3: CSAKTSGRETQYF. DNA for the CDR3: TGCAGTGCTAAGACTAGCGGGAGAGAGACCCAGTACTTC.

This chain joins TRBV2 and TRBJ2-1; the match to TRBD1 covers 9 bases. This CDR3 region has 15 residues. Germline V gene data show CDR1 as SNHLY and CDR2 as FYNNEI. V shed 8 bases and J 0 bases; nucleotides not matched to a gene: 5. The CDR3 loop reads CASDEDRGSYNEQFF. In DNA form, the CDR3 reads TGTGCCAGCGACGAGGACAGGGGCTCCTACAATGAGCAGTTCTTC.

V is TRBV6-6 and J is TRBJ2-7; possibly TRBD1 for D (6 bases). The CDR3 is 15 amino acids. CDR1 and CDR2 from the germline V gene are MNHNY and SVGAGI (reference sequence). Trimming stripped 6 bases from V and 2 bases from J, with 17 bases between. The CDR3 coding sequence is TGTGCCAGCAGCCAGCCCTCCGGGACACCCTACGAGCAGTACTTC. This translates into CASSQPSGTPYEQYF.

This rearrangement joins TRBV5-4 to TRBJ2-6; D is unclear. This CDR3 spans 17 amino acids. Trimming removed 0 bases at V and 0 bases at J, with 10 bases between. Germline assignment: CDR1 SGHNT and CDR2 YYREEE (reference sequence). The chain's CDR3 is CASSLETYLSGANVLTF. CDR3 sequence (DNA): TGTGCCAGCAGCTTGGAGACTTACCTCTCTGGGGCCAACGTCCTGACTTTC.

V gene TRBV11-2 combines with J gene TRBJ1-5; the match to TRBD1 covers 10 bases. CDR1 is SGHAT, CDR2 FQNNGV, per germline. This CDR3 is 16 amino acids long. V was pared by 4 bases and J by 0 bases, with 3 bases of the junction left unmatched. The CDR3 bases are TGTGCCAGCAGCTGGGGACAGGGGATTAGCAATCAGCCCCAGCATTTT. Amino acids: CASSWGQGISNQPQHF.

This chain uses TRBV29-1 with TRBJ2-7, with 10 bases aligning to TRBD2. There are 15 residues in the CDR3. Germline values: CDR1 SQVTM, CDR2 ANQGSEA. The trim removed 7 bases at V and 7 bases at J, leaving 16 bases unmatched. The CDR3, as DNA: TGCAGCGGGAGCAGCGGGCCTAGCGGGAGTAATGAGCAGTACTTC. This codes for CSGSSGPSGSNEQYF.

The genes are TRBV18 and TRBJ2-7, with a weak D call TRBD1 (5 bases). Germline loops: CDR1 KGHSH, CDR2 LQKENI. The CDR3 is 16 residues long. Trimming stripped 2 bases from V and 3 bases from J, with 17 bases between. This CDR3 reads CASSPLSGARVYEQYF. CDR3 nucleotides: TGTGCCAGCTCACCATTATCAGGCGCCAGGGTCTACGAGCAGTACTTC.

V is TRBV11-2 and J is TRBJ2-5, with TRBD2 matching over 7 bases. The V and J ends lost 5 bases and 2 bases, in that order; junction bases with no gene match: 14. CDR1 is SGHAT and CDR2 is FQNNGV in the germline V gene. CDR3 length: 17 residues. In DNA form, the CDR3 reads TGTGCCAGCAGCACTAGAGGGCTAGCGGAGTCTCAAGAGACCCAGTACTTC. Translated, it gives CASSTRGLAESQETQYF.